Below are 31 T cell receptor beta chains sequenced from a single sample in a study of T-cell memory formation after mild COVID-19. TCRdb reprocessed the 5' RACE reads via MiXCR and lists one record per CDR3 protein. The sample shows about 190,000 distinct CDR3 sequences, roughly a tenth of them seen only once. Sample: PBMCs or a T cell subset sorted from them (not recorded which). The receptors here all came from a man between 18 and 35 years old who had mild COVID-19 (a few samples of this study predate the infection). Cell type and time point are not known.

This clonotype was seen once. V and J are TRBV20-1 and TRBJ2-1, with 8 nucleotides matching TRBD2. V was pared by 8 bases and J by 9 bases, with 15 bases of the junction left unmatched. Germline V gives CDR1 DFQATT, CDR2 SNEGSKA (reference sequence). This CDR3 comprises 14 residues. The CDR3 loop is CSSTFSGAAGEQFF. The CDR3 DNA sequence: TGCAGTTCCACCTTTAGCGGGGCGGCGGGTGAGCAGTTCTTC.

This clonotype was observed a handful of times. The CDR3 protein is CASSLDQGAYEQYV. CDR3 nucleotide sequence: TGTGCCAGCAGCTTGGATCAGGGGGCCTACGAGCAGTACGTC. The chain carries TRBV5-6 and TRBJ2-7; 7 nucleotides agree with TRBD1. Germline V lookup: CDR1 SGHDT, CDR2 YYEEEE. CDR3 length: 14 amino acids. V shed 0 bases and J 2 bases; nucleotides not matched to a gene: 2.

This clonotype turned up a few times. This rearrangement joins TRBV7-9 to TRBJ2-3; D unclear. CDR3 length equals 11 residues. Germline CDR1 reads SEHNR; CDR2 reads FQNEAQ (reference sequence). Between the trimmed V and J ends, which lost 8 bases and 6 bases, there was a span of 9 bases. CDR3 DNA sequence: TGTGCCAGCGGAGTGATGGATACGCAGTATTTT. It specifies CASGVMDTQYF.

In its sample, this clonotype was seen a few times. The chain recombines TRBV20-1 with TRBJ1-2; D remains unclear. CDR3 length: 14 residues. V was pared by 0 bases and J by 0 bases, with 8 bases between. CDR1 DFQATT and CDR2 SNEGSKA come from the germline V gene (reference sequence). The CDR3 DNA reads as TGCAGTGCTAGAGATCTGAGGGCTAACTATGGCTACACCTTC. It translates to CSARDLRANYGYTF.

This clonotype was observed a few times. The chain uses TRBV7-3 and TRBJ2-2, with no clear D. The CDR3 runs to 12 residues. Trimming took 5 bases from V and 6 from J, leaving 7 bases between them. CDR1 is SGHTA, CDR2 FQGTGA, per germline. As DNA, the CDR3 is TGTGCCAGCAGCACTACAGCCGGGGAGCTGTTTTTT. The encoded protein is CASSTTAGELFF.

This clonotype was picked up a small number of times. This rearrangement joins TRBV6-6 to TRBJ1-5, with a tentative D call TRBD1 (6 bases). Germline V gene data show CDR1 as MNHNY and CDR2 as SVGAGI (reference sequence). This CDR3 has 16 residues. V was cut by 0 bases and J by 2 bases, with 11 bases left in between. The CDR3 spells CASSYSRGGGNQPQHF. The CDR3 coding sequence is TGTGCCAGCAGTTACTCGAGGGGGGGAGGCAATCAGCCCCAGCATTTT.

This clonotype was seen a few times. V gene TRBV2 combines with J gene TRBJ2-1; weak D call: TRBD2 (6 bases). V was trimmed by 8 bases and J by 15 bases, leaving 14 bases between them. The CDR3 length is 10 residues. Germline V gene lookup returns CDR1 SNHLY and CDR2 FYNNEI. This CDR3 reads CASSAGRWFF. CDR3 coding DNA: TGTGCCAGCTCTGCGGGGAGGTGGTTCTTC.

In this sample, this clonotype turned up a few times. The chain joins TRBV20-1 to TRBJ2-7, with D possibly being TRBD2 (5 bases). The germline V gene encodes CDR1 DFQATT and CDR2 SNEGSKA (reference sequence). The V end was cut by 0 bases, the J end by 2 bases, with 8 bases between. This CDR3 has 13 residues. CDR3 sequence reads: CSARDPGTYEQYV. CDR3 nucleotides: TGCAGTGCTAGAGACCCGGGGACCTACGAGCAGTACGTC.

There are a few counts of this clonotype. J is TRBJ2-7 and V is TRBV18; 8 positions match TRBD1. The length of the CDR3 is 17 residues. V was clipped by 6 bases and J by 2 bases; unmatched bases: 15. Germline V lookup: CDR1 KGHSH, CDR2 LQKENI. CDR3 coding DNA: TGTGCCAGCTCGCCTGACCGAACGGGACAGGCAACCTACGAGCAGTACTTC. Residues: CASSPDRTGQATYEQYF.

CDR3 sequence reads: CASRGHSGTEAFF. The DNA of the CDR3 is TGTGCCAGCAGGGGACATTCGGGTACTGAAGCTTTCTTT. This sequence joins TRBV6-5 and TRBJ1-1, with D perhaps TRBD1 (6 bases). The CDR3 runs 13 residues. Trimming left V 6 bases short and J 5 bases short, with 13 bases between. The germline CDR1 and CDR2 sequences are MNHEY and SVGAGI.

The chain uses TRBV7-2 and TRBJ1-1; perhaps TRBD1 as D (5 bases). The CDR3 has 13 amino acids. The V end lost 6 bases, the J end lost 4 bases, and 12 bases lay between the germline ends. Germline values: CDR1 SGHTA, CDR2 FQGNSA. CDR3: CASSHSGPTEAFF. CDR3 DNA sequence: TGTGCCAGCAGTCACTCAGGGCCCACTGAAGCTTTCTTT.

This clonotype came up many times. The chain has TRBV7-9 and TRBJ1-5; no clear D. The germline CDR1 and CDR2 sequences are SEHNR and FQNEAQ (reference sequence). Trimming took 4 bases from V and 2 from J, leaving 9 bases between them. This CDR3 comprises 14 residues. Written as DNA, the CDR3 is TGTGCCAGCAGCTCAACTAGGGGCAATCAGCCCCAGCATTTT. Translated: CASSSTRGNQPQHF.

This chain connects TRBV4-3 to TRBJ2-1; TRBD1 might be the D (6 bases). The germline gives CDR1 LGHNA, CDR2 YSLEER. V gave up 1 base and J gave up 0 bases, with 13 bases separating them. CDR3 size: 17 residues. DNA for the CDR3: TGCGCCAGCAGCCAAGGCTTAGGGACACCCTCCTACAATGAGCAGTTCTTC. It is translated as CASSQGLGTPSYNEQFF.

This chain links TRBV29-1 with TRBJ2-2, with D hard to call. Trimming pared 7 bases from V and 4 bases from J, leaving 16 bases between. There are 14 residues in the CDR3. CDR1 SQVTM and CDR2 ANQGSEA come from the germline V gene. This CDR3 is CSAKIVRGTGELFF. CDR3 coding DNA: TGCAGCGCCAAAATAGTCAGAGGCACCGGGGAGCTGTTTTTT.

In its sample, this clonotype was seen a few times. V is TRBV5-1 and J is TRBJ1-2; D call uncertain. Per the germline V gene, CDR1 is SGHRS and CDR2 is YFSETQ. Trimming shortened V by 0 bases and J by 8 bases, and 14 bases separated the two germline ends. CDR3 length: 14 residues. The CDR3 nucleotides read TGCGCCAGCAGCTTGGCGTATGGGTCCGGCGGCTACACCTTC. It yields the protein CASSLAYGSGGYTF.

This clonotype has a handful of counts. V usage is TRBV7-2 and J usage is TRBJ2-5, with D perhaps matching TRBD2 (6 bases). Germline V gene sequence: CDR1 SGHTA, CDR2 FQGNSA. The CDR3 contains 15 residues. V was cut by 1 base and J by 5 bases, with 14 bases left in between. The CDR3 reads CASSLGPPGGETQYF. For the CDR3, the DNA is TGTGCCAGCAGCTTAGGGCCTCCCGGGGGTGAGACCCAGTACTTC.

A few counts support this clonotype. This chain joins TRBV12-3 or TRBV12-4 and TRBJ1-5, with 7 nucleotides matching TRBD1. The CDR3 has 16 amino acids. The J segment lost 5 bases and the V segment lost 5 bases, leaving 12 bases of the junction unmatched. This chain's CDR3 is CASSQGGPTPHQPQHF. The CDR3 DNA sequence: TGTGCCAGCAGTCAAGGGGGCCCAACTCCCCATCAGCCCCAGCATTTT.

This clonotype was detected only a few times. The chain employs TRBV3-1 and TRBJ2-6; D is undetermined. Germline V gene sequence: CDR1 LGHDT, CDR2 YNNKEL (reference sequence). This CDR3 comprises 16 residues. The V gene lost 6 bases and the J gene lost 1 base, with 13 bases spanning the gap. The CDR3 DNA is TGTGCCAGCAGACCAACTCAAGATTCTGGGGCCAACGTCCTGACTTTC. Its protein is CASRPTQDSGANVLTF.

The chain couples TRBV7-6 to TRBJ2-3; 8 bases line up with TRBD2. The V gene end was trimmed by 2 bases and the J gene end by 2 bases; junction bases not matched to a gene: 12. The germline V gene has CDR1 SGHVS and CDR2 FNYEAQ. The CDR3 sequence is 18 residues long. The CDR3 is CASSLYSPGGRVTDTQYF. In nucleotides, the CDR3 is TGTGCCAGCAGCTTATACAGTCCGGGGGGGCGGGTCACAGATACGCAGTATTTT.

This clonotype was counted many times. This chain uses TRBV5-1 with TRBJ1-5, with D tentatively TRBD1 (5 bases). CDR3 length: 15 amino acids. Germline assignment: CDR1 SGHRS and CDR2 YFSETQ. V was cut by 4 bases and J by 3 bases, with 14 bases left in between. The CDR3 coding sequence is TGCGCCAGCAGCCGGGACGGGGGAACCAATCAGCCCCAGCATTTT. Translation: CASSRDGGTNQPQHF.

This chain links TRBV20-1 with TRBJ2-3; D is undetermined. Looked up from germline, CDR1 is DFQATT and CDR2 is SNEGSKA (reference sequence). There are 14 residues in the CDR3. V was pared by 3 bases and J by 5 bases, with 15 bases between. This CDR3 is CSARDGRVGDTQYF. The DNA of the CDR3 is TGCAGTGCTAGGGATGGAAGAGTTGGAGATACGCAGTATTTT.

The gene calls are TRBV20-1 and TRBJ1-5; unclear D gene. Germline V gene data show CDR1 as DFQATT and CDR2 as SNEGSKA (reference sequence). There are 12 residues in the CDR3. Trimming took 5 bases from V and 7 from J, leaving 12 bases between them. The DNA for the CDR3 is TGCAGTGCTCGCTACCCCGAACAGCCCCAGCATTTT. Encoded protein: CSARYPEQPQHF.

The rearrangement joins TRBV19 to TRBJ2-3; D perhaps matches TRBD2 (5 bases). CDR1 and CDR2 from the germline V gene are LNHDA and SQIVND (reference sequence). CDR3 size: 15 residues. Trimming shortened V by 3 bases and J by 0 bases, and 10 bases separated the two germline ends. The CDR3 nucleotides read TGTGCCAGTAGTATTATGGGCGGGAGCACAGATACGCAGTATTTT. Amino acids: CASSIMGGSTDTQYF.

This clonotype was seen a few times. The chain uses TRBV7-2 and TRBJ1-5, with D perhaps matching TRBD1 (5 bases). The CDR3 is 15 amino acids. Germline V lookup: CDR1 SGHTA, CDR2 FQGNSA. V was pared by 4 bases and J by 5 bases, with 15 bases between. The CDR3 spells CASSSGRGSYQPQHF. In nucleotides, the CDR3 is TGTGCCAGCAGCTCTGGGCGGGGCAGTTATCAGCCCCAGCATTTT.

The V gene is TRBV6-5, the J gene TRBJ2-3; unclear D gene. The CDR3 runs to 12 residues. The germline CDR1 and CDR2 sequences are MNHEY and SVGAGI. Trimming removed 8 bases at V and 2 bases at J, with 8 bases between. The CDR3 DNA is TGTGCCAGCGAGGACGACACAGATACGCAGTATTTT. This translates into CASEDDTDTQYF.

This clonotype occurred many times. The J gene is TRBJ2-4, the V gene TRBV7-2, with 8 bases aligning to TRBD1. Germline-derived CDR1 and CDR2 are SGHTA and FQGNSA. The CDR3 sequence is 14 residues long. V was pared by 5 bases and J by 10 bases, with 10 bases of the junction left unmatched. CDR3 loop: CASSPPGTGHIQYF. In DNA, the CDR3 is TGTGCCAGCAGCCCACCGGGGACAGGTCATATTCAGTACTTC.

J is TRBJ1-1 and V is TRBV6-1, with TRBD1 matching over 10 bases. Germline V CDR1 and CDR2: MNHNS, SASEGT. The CDR3 spans 15 residues. V lost 6 bases, J lost 3 bases, and 7 bases stayed unmatched. This chain's CDR3 is CASRKGDRGDTEAFF. CDR3 DNA: TGTGCCAGCAGGAAGGGGGACAGGGGAGACACTGAAGCTTTCTTT.

In its sample, this clonotype was seen many times. This chain uses TRBV5-1 with TRBJ2-3; 7 bases are shared with TRBD1. Germline assignment: CDR1 SGHRS and CDR2 YFSETQ. This CDR3 has 15 amino acids. The ends lost 3 bases at V and 0 bases at J; junction bases unmatched: 4. The chain's CDR3 is CASSSGQPSTDTQYF. CDR3 sequence (DNA): TGCGCCAGCAGCTCGGGACAGCCTAGCACAGATACGCAGTATTTT. The whole variable domain, remainder taken from reference TRBV5-1 and TRBJ2-3, is KAGVTQTPRYLIKTRGQQVTLSCSPISGHRSVSWYQQTPGQGLQFLFEYFSETQRNKGNFPGRFSGRQFSNSRSEMNVSTLELGDSALYLCASSSGQPSTDTQYFGPGTRLTVL.

In its sample, this clonotype was seen a few times. The chain couples TRBV7-2 to TRBJ2-1; no definite D call. The ends were cut back, 11 bases at V and 1 base at J, with 12 bases in the middle. The CDR3 covers 13 residues. Looked up from germline, CDR1 is SGHTA and CDR2 is FQGNSA. CDR3 residues: CAVKTLSYNEQFF. CDR3 sequence (DNA): TGTGCCGTCAAGACCCTGTCCTACAATGAGCAGTTCTTC.

This clonotype was seen a few times. This chain joins TRBV28 and TRBJ2-7; unclear D gene. Germline CDR1 is MDHEN and CDR2 is SYDVKM. There are 15 residues in the CDR3. V shed 8 bases and J shed 3 bases, with 20 bases lying between them. DNA of the CDR3: TGTGCCAGCCGAGACGGGCCCGGTGGATTCTACGAGCAGTACGTC. As protein: CASRDGPGGFYEQYV.

The chain is built from TRBV5-5 and TRBJ1-2, with D hard to call. Germline assignment: CDR1 SGHKS and CDR2 YYEKEE (reference sequence). The CDR3 runs 16 residues. With 3 bases removed from V and 4 bases from J, the gap between germline ends came to 19 bases. The CDR3 loop is CASSYLGRGAGYGYTF. CDR3 nucleotides: TGTGCCAGCAGCTACTTAGGGCGCGGCGCCGGCTATGGCTACACCTTC.